This T cell receptor beta chain was recovered during a study of blood T cell repertoires in COVID-19. Overall study: COVID-19 samples from acute and convalescent phases originated in the United States, Italy and Spain.

CDR3 length: 13 amino acids. Looked up from germline, CDR1 is SGHRS and CDR2 is YFSETQ. Germline trimming cut 4 bases from V and 4 bases from J; bases unmatched to any gene: 3. In the original workflow: Counts of nucleated cells, estimated from reference gene primer amplification, were obtained. Clones were read by immunoSEQ multiplex PCR, and TCRdb kept only the in-frame ones, dropping some. That table furnishes V, J and clone size, whereas the DNA furnished D and trimming. Of more than 150,000 clones in the sample, approximately 90% were seen once. The receptor was derived from a woman aged 40 to 55 with acute or convalescent COVID-19. Sample: peripheral blood. The genes are TRBV5-1 and TRBJ2-5; 8 bases map to TRBD2. The CDR3 loop reads CASSPGLAETQYF. The CDR3 DNA is TGCGCCAGCAGCCCCGGACTAGCAGAGACCCAGTACTTC.